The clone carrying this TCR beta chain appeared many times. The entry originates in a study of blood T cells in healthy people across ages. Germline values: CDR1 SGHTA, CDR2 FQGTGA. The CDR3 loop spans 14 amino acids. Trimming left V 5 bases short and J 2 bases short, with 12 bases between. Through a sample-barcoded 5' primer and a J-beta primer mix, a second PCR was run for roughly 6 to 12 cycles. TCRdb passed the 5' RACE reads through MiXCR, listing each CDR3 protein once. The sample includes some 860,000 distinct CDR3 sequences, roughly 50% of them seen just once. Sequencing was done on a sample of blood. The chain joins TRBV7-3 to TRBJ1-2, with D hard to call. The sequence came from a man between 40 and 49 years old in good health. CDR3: CASSPERANYGYTF. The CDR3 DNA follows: TGTGCCAGCAGCCCCGAAAGGGCCAACTATGGCTACACCTTC.